The next 27 T cell receptor beta chains were all read from a single sample in a study of T-cell reconstitution after alpha-beta-depleted transplantation in children. During its preparation, the TCRbeta library received unique molecular identifiers. In TCRdb, the PCR reads were re-called with MiXCR into one record per CDR3 protein. The sample consists of 80,000 to 95,000 distinct CDR3 sequences, 6.5% to 8.5% of them appearing once. This material consisted of PBMCs from the stem cell graft donor, taken from the stem cell graft. Receptors originate from a human donor who donated a stem cell graft to a child with congenital amegakaryocytic thrombocytopenia.

This clonotype has a count of ten or more. The chain uses TRBV20-1 and TRBJ2-3; no clear D gene. The germline V gene has CDR1 DFQATT and CDR2 SNEGSKA (reference sequence). This CDR3 is 12 amino acids long. V was cut by 2 bases and J by 6 bases, with 9 bases left in between. The CDR3 loop is CSARLQGDTQYF. The CDR3 bases are TGCAGTGCTAGACTCCAAGGGGATACGCAGTATTTT.

This clonotype was found many times. The rearrangement links TRBV10-2 to TRBJ1-1; the D is unclear. CDR3 length equals 14 residues. Trimming stripped 10 bases from V and 2 bases from J, with 17 bases between. Germline lookup yields CDR1 WSHSY and CDR2 SAAADI. This CDR3 reads CATRAFSSNTEAFF. The CDR3, as DNA: TGCGCCACGAGGGCCTTTTCGAGTAACACTGAAGCTTTCTTT.

The sample holds many counts of this clonotype. This chain connects TRBV12-3 or TRBV12-4 to TRBJ1-1; 7 nucleotides line up with TRBD1. V lost 6 bases, J lost 4 bases, and 8 bases stayed unmatched. This CDR3 is 14 amino acids long. The CDR3 DNA reads as TGTGCCAGCAGCTCGACAGGGCGGTTCACTGAAGCTTTCTTT. Amino acid sequence: CASSSTGRFTEAFF.

This clonotype was found many times. The V gene is TRBV5-6, the J gene TRBJ2-3; D perhaps matches TRBD2 (7 bases). Germline V gene lookup returns CDR1 SGHDT and CDR2 YYEEEE. Trimming stripped 3 bases from V and 3 bases from J, with 23 bases between. The CDR3 is 18 amino acids. CDR3 sequence reads: CASSWQRGSGVRTDTQYF. CDR3 sequence (DNA): TGTGCCAGCAGCTGGCAAAGGGGGAGCGGGGTTAGGACAGATACGCAGTATTTT.

The sample holds many counts of this clonotype. The CDR3 bases are TGCAGTGCTAATTTAGCTAGCGCCGACACCGGGGAGCTGTTTTTT. This codes for CSANLASADTGELFF. The chain combines TRBV20-1 with TRBJ2-2; D perhaps matches TRBD2 (6 bases). This CDR3 comprises 15 residues. CDR1 DFQATT and CDR2 SNEGSKA come from the germline V gene (reference sequence). V was clipped by 4 bases and J by 3 bases, with 15 bases between them.

With regard to this clonotype: This may be a read error: a much more frequent sequence differs by one nucleotide. The chain is built from TRBV15 and TRBJ2-6, with D perhaps TRBD1 (6 bases). Trimming cost V 7 bases and J 1 base, with 14 bases left between them. The CDR3 runs to 16 residues. Germline V CDR1 and CDR2: LNHNV, YYDKDF (reference sequence). CDR3 region: CATTTGPWSGANVLTF. CDR3 in DNA: TGTGCCACCACGACAGGTCCCTGGTCTGGGGCCAACGTCCTGACTTTC.

Ten or more counts support this clonotype. The J gene is TRBJ1-5, the V gene TRBV28; 10 nucleotides agree with TRBD1. The CDR3 sequence is 15 residues long. Germline V gene data show CDR1 as MDHEN and CDR2 as SYDVKM. V was pared by 5 bases and J by 6 bases, with 7 bases of the junction left unmatched. The DNA for the CDR3 is TGTGCCAGCAGTGAAGACAGGGGGCGCAGTCAGCCCCAGCATTTT. Translating gives CASSEDRGRSQPQHF.

This clonotype was recorded many times. The chain employs TRBV3-1 and TRBJ2-3; D gene ambiguous. CDR3 length: 15 amino acids. Trimming stripped 1 base from V and 4 bases from J, with 12 bases between. CDR1 LGHDT and CDR2 YNNKEL come from the germline V gene (reference sequence). DNA of the CDR3: TGTGCCAGCAGCCAAGGACCCCCATCGGCAGATACGCAGTATTTT. Protein sequence: CASSQGPPSADTQYF.

The chain joins TRBV5-6 to TRBJ1-1, with TRBD1 identical over 7 bases. CDR3 length: 14 amino acids. CDR1 is SGHDT and CDR2 is YYEEEE in the germline V gene. V gave up 6 bases and J gave up 6 bases; unmatched junction bases: 11. The DNA for the CDR3 is TGTGCCAGCAAGAAAAGACAGGGAAGCGCTGAAGCTTTCTTT. This encodes CASKKRQGSAEAFF.

This clonotype showed up many times. The chain combines TRBV4-1 with TRBJ2-7; TRBD1 agrees at 9 bases. CDR1 and CDR2 (germline): MGHRA, YSYEKL. This CDR3 is 15 amino acids long. Trimming took 4 bases from V and 6 from J; bases not matched to a gene: 10. CDR3 nucleotides: TGCGCCAGCAGCCCAACTGCGGACAGGGGACGCGAGCAGTACTTC. Protein: CASSPTADRGREQYF.

This clonotype was observed a few times. The chain combines TRBV21-1 with TRBJ1-5; TRBD1 is the table's D call, not checked against the DNA. TRBV21-1 is described as a pseudogene. The CDR3 is 17 amino acids. CDR3 amino acids: CASSNDPEETGYQPQHF. The CDR3 region has the DNA TGTGCCAGCAGCAATGACCCAGAGGAGACAGGGTATCAGCCCCAGCATTTT.

Many counts were recorded for this clonotype. Compared with germline, one end of the junction differs, possibly owing to a read error. The chain recombines TRBV12-3 or TRBV12-4 with TRBJ1-1; D unclear. The CDR3 totals 14 residues. The CDR3 spells CASSPMVRNAEAFF. The CDR3 DNA is TGTGCCAGCAGTCCCATGGTACGGAACGCTGAAGCTTTCTTT.

This clonotype rates as medium-sized. This chain uses TRBV5-6 with TRBJ2-1; the D gene is possibly TRBD2 (6 bases). V was cut by 4 bases and J by 3 bases, with 11 bases left in between. This CDR3 has 14 amino acids. Per germline, CDR1 SGHDT and CDR2 YYEEEE. CDR3 amino acids: CASSQWTIYNEQFF. The CDR3 DNA follows: TGTGCCAGCAGCCAATGGACTATCTACAATGAGCAGTTCTTC.

This clonotype was detected only a few times. The V and J genes are TRBV15 and TRBJ1-6; D is undetermined. Trimming removed 4 bases from V and 0 bases from J, with 7 bases in between. The CDR3 is 15 amino acids. Germline CDR1 reads LNHNV; CDR2 reads YYDKDF (reference sequence). The CDR3: CATSILGSYNSPLHF. The CDR3 bases are TGTGCCACCAGCATCTTGGGCTCCTATAATTCACCCCTCCACTTT.

This clonotype was picked up many times. The gene calls are TRBV18 and TRBJ2-5, with D unresolved. Germline-derived CDR1 and CDR2 are KGHSH and LQKENI. This CDR3 is built from 14 residues. V was cut by 0 bases and J by 5 bases, with 10 bases left in between. The CDR3 protein is CASSPPSQVETQYF. The CDR3, as DNA: TGTGCCAGCTCACCACCGTCTCAGGTGGAGACCCAGTACTTC.

This clonotype occurred many times. The V and J genes are TRBV20-1 and TRBJ1-2, with 8 bases aligning to TRBD1. Trimming cost V 6 bases and J 0 bases; bases outside gene matches: 12. CDR3 length: 16 amino acids. Looked up from germline, CDR1 is DFQATT and CDR2 is SNEGSKA (reference sequence). Here the CDR3 DNA reads TGCAGTGCAGAAGACAGGGGAGCAAGGTCTAACTATGGCTACACCTTC. Its protein product is CSAEDRGARSNYGYTF.

This clonotype showed up just a few times. This CDR3 reads CATVPRGFLGSEAFF. In DNA, the CDR3 is TGTGCCACGGTTCCCAGGGGGTTTTTAGGTTCTGAAGCTTTCTTT. V is TRBV6-1 and J is TRBJ1-1; 7 bases are a match to TRBD1. Germline-derived CDR1 and CDR2 are MNHNS and SASEGT. This CDR3 contains 15 residues. The ends lost 10 bases at V and 6 bases at J; junction bases unmatched: 17.

This clonotype was picked up many times. This sequence joins TRBV27 and TRBJ1-1, with D perhaps TRBD1 (5 bases). The length of the CDR3 is 14 residues. V lost 3 bases, J lost 5 bases, and 13 bases lay in between. Germline CDR1 MNHEY, CDR2 SMNVEV (reference sequence). CDR3: CASSFGGLGTEAFF. DNA of the CDR3: TGTGCCAGCAGTTTTGGGGGTTTGGGGACTGAAGCTTTCTTT.

This clonotype was recorded at least ten times. One end of the junction does not line up with germline, which may come from a read error. The V call is TRBV12-3 or TRBV12-4, the J call TRBJ2-1, with TRBD2 matching 15 bases. CDR3 size: 15 residues. CDR3 loop: CASSPRPGLAGGIIF. In DNA, the CDR3 is TGTGCCAGCAGTCCCCGACCGGGACTAGCGGGAGGAATCATCTTC.

V usage is TRBV7-8 and J usage is TRBJ1-5, with D hard to call. The CDR3 length is 14 residues. In germline, CDR1 is SGHVS, CDR2 FQNEAQ. V dropped 4 bases and J dropped 7 bases, with 14 bases sitting between them. CDR3 in amino acids: CASSWAPGIQPQHF. Written as DNA, the CDR3 is TGTGCCAGCAGCTGGGCTCCGGGTATCCAGCCCCAGCATTTT.

The V call is TRBV5-1, the J call TRBJ1-2; D is uncertain. Germline assignment: CDR1 SGHRS and CDR2 YFSETQ. With 4 bases removed from V and 8 bases from J, the gap between germline ends came to 12 bases. This CDR3 has 12 amino acids. The CDR3 sequence: CASSVDGAGYTF. CDR3 coding DNA: TGCGCCAGCAGCGTGGACGGCGCCGGCTACACCTTC.

The CDR3 region has the DNA TGTGCCAGTAGTTTTGGGGTTCGGAGCACTGAAGCTTTCTTT. It codes for CASSFGVRSTEAFF. The V gene is TRBV19, the J gene TRBJ1-1; no definite D call. Germline CDR1 reads LNHDA; CDR2 reads SQIVND (reference sequence). The CDR3 spans 14 residues. V was shortened by 5 bases and J by 4 bases, with 14 bases between the two germline ends.

This chain connects TRBV29-1 to TRBJ2-2; D is unclear. The V end lost 5 bases, the J end lost 1 base, and 8 bases lay between the germline ends. The CDR3 extends over 13 amino acids. The germline gives CDR1 SQVTM, CDR2 ANQGSEA. This CDR3 reads CSVSGENTGELFF. CDR3 in DNA: TGCAGCGTTTCCGGAGAGAACACCGGGGAGCTGTTTTTT.

The V call is TRBV20-1, the J call TRBJ1-4; D gene uncertain. This CDR3 spans 15 amino acids. Trimming left V 0 bases short and J 8 bases short, with 16 bases between. CDR1 and CDR2 from the germline V gene are DFQATT and SNEGSKA (reference sequence). The chain's CDR3 is CSARDEGTLGEKLFF. The CDR3 nucleotides are TGCAGTGCTAGAGATGAGGGCACACTCGGGGAAAAACTGTTTTTT.

This clonotype was seen many times. This rearrangement joins TRBV11-1 to TRBJ2-3, with TRBD2 matching 10 bases. The ends lost 3 bases at V and 4 bases at J; junction bases unmatched: 4. Germline V gives CDR1 SGHAT, CDR2 FQDESV (reference sequence). CDR3 length: 15 residues. This CDR3 is CASSFTSGASDTQYF. For the CDR3, the DNA is TGTGCCAGCAGCTTCACTAGCGGGGCGTCAGATACGCAGTATTTT.

This clonotype was detected ten times or more. The chain has TRBV20-1 and TRBJ2-1; 9 bases fit TRBD2. CDR1 is DFQATT, CDR2 SNEGSKA, per germline (reference sequence). Trimming cost V 0 bases and J 4 bases; bases outside gene matches: 7. The CDR3 spans 16 residues. DNA of the CDR3: TGCAGTGCTAGAGATATAGCGGGAGTCTCGTACAATGAGCAGTTCTTC. Its translation: CSARDIAGVSYNEQFF.

The chain recombines TRBV5-1 with TRBJ2-1; no clear D gene. V gave up 5 bases and J gave up 0 bases, with 12 bases separating them. The germline V gene encodes CDR1 SGHRS and CDR2 YFSETQ. The CDR3 is 15 amino acids. This CDR3 is CASSPRDSSYNEQFF. DNA of the CDR3: TGCGCCAGCAGTCCTAGGGATTCCTCCTACAATGAGCAGTTCTTC. Full variable domain (rest looked up from reference TRBV5-1 and TRBJ2-1): KAGVTQTPRYLIKTRGQQVTLSCSPISGHRSVSWYQQTPGQGLQFLFEYFSETQRNKGNFPGRFSGRQFSNSRSEMNVSTLELGDSALYLCASSPRDSSYNEQFFGPGTRLTVL.